Listed here are 27 T cell receptor beta chains from one sample, sequenced in a study of blood T cell repertoires in COVID-19. Profiled with immunoSEQ multiplex PCR; TCRdb holds only in-frame clones, not every one. The sample holds some 28,000 clones, around 89% seen once. Sequences were obtained from peripheral blood. These receptors originate from a human donor in a cohort sampled during active COVID-19.

The table lists this clone with a count of one. The chain combines TRBV3-1 (or the pseudogene TRBV3-2) with TRBJ2-2; D not certain. V lost 1 base and J 6 bases, leaving 3 bases between the germline ends. Germline V gene lookup returns CDR1 LGHDT and CDR2 YNNKEL (reference sequence). The CDR3 sequence is 12 residues long. CDR3 loop: CASSQVSGELFF. The CDR3 nucleotides are TGTGCCAGCAGCCAAGTATCCGGGGAGCTGTTTTTT.

The V gene is TRBV10-2, the J gene TRBJ1-1, with 11 bases aligning to TRBD1. Losses at the gene ends were 6 bases for V and 7 bases for J; bases not matched to a gene: 4. The CDR3 spans 13 residues. The germline CDR1 and CDR2 sequences are WSHSY and SAAADI. In DNA, the CDR3 is TGCGCCAGCAGGGACAGGGGGCGCGATGAAGCTTTCTTT. It codes for CASRDRGRDEAFF.

The chain couples TRBV7-2 to TRBJ2-2; unclear D gene. Between the trimmed V and J ends, which lost 4 bases and 13 bases, there was a span of 16 bases. The germline V gene has CDR1 SGHTA and CDR2 FQGNSA. This CDR3 contains 13 residues. The CDR3 bases are TGTGCCAGCAGCTCCCTTAAGTGGGCGATGCTGTTTTTT. Translated, it gives CASSSLKWAMLFF.

The chain combines TRBV10-3 with TRBJ1-1; D remains ambiguous. The CDR3 length is 13 residues. V dropped 0 bases and J dropped 6 bases, with 8 bases sitting between them. The germline V gene encodes CDR1 ENHRY and CDR2 SYGVKD. Here the CDR3 reads CAISESGVAEAFF. DNA of the CDR3: TGTGCCATCAGTGAGTCAGGAGTCGCTGAAGCTTTCTTT.

CDR3 sequence (DNA): TGCAGCGTTGTGTCGCAGTACACTGAAGCTTTCTTT. Encoded protein: CSVVSQYTEAFF. This chain uses TRBV29-1 with TRBJ1-1; D is unresolved. The germline gives CDR1 SQVTM, CDR2 ANQGSEA. This CDR3 is built from 12 residues. Trimming left V 4 bases short and J 3 bases short, with 9 bases between.

The rearrangement links TRBV9 to TRBJ1-1; D is unclear. Trimming left V 0 bases short and J 4 bases short, with 10 bases between. Germline lookup yields CDR1 SGDLS and CDR2 YYNGEE. The CDR3 is 14 residues long. The DNA for the CDR3 is TGTGCCAGCAGCGTAGGTCCGGGAGGCACTGAAGCTTTCTTT. Translated: CASSVGPGGTEAFF.

This sequence joins TRBV7-9 and TRBJ1-4, with 7 bases identical to TRBD1. J gave up 3 bases and V 5 bases, and 6 bases lay outside the gene matches. This CDR3 spans 15 amino acids. In germline, CDR1 is SEHNR, CDR2 FQNEAQ (reference sequence). The DNA of the CDR3 is TGTGCCAGCAGCCCCCAGGGGGAGCCTAATGAAAAACTGTTTTTT. Its protein is CASSPQGEPNEKLFF.

The chain combines TRBV6-1 with TRBJ1-3; D gene ambiguous. The CDR3 extends over 17 amino acids. Between the trimmed V and J ends, which lost 2 bases and 0 bases, there was a span of 14 bases. Germline CDR1 and CDR2: MNHNS and SASEGT. CDR3 protein: CASSEYLSRLSGNTIYF. CDR3 DNA: TGTGCCAGCAGTGAATACTTATCTAGGCTCTCTGGAAACACCATATATTTT.

The V and J genes are TRBV5-1 and TRBJ2-5, with D uncertain. CDR3 size: 15 residues. Trimming removed 0 bases from V and 1 base from J, with 10 bases in between. The germline V gene encodes CDR1 SGHRS and CDR2 YFSETQ. In DNA, the CDR3 is TGCGCCAGCAGCTTGGATCTTGGCTTCCAAGAGACCCAGTACTTC. It is translated as CASSLDLGFQETQYF.

The chain has TRBV3-1 (or the pseudogene TRBV3-2) and TRBJ2-7; D ambiguous. Looked up from germline, CDR1 is LGHDT and CDR2 is YNNKEL (reference sequence). The CDR3 has 11 residues. V lost 5 bases, J lost 3 bases, and 5 bases lay in between. CDR3 sequence reads: CASSAYYEQYF. CDR3 nucleotide sequence: TGTGCCAGCAGCGCCTACTACGAGCAGTACTTC.

The chain carries TRBV12-5 and TRBJ1-5, with no clear D. V lost 7 bases, J lost 2 bases, and 6 bases lay in between. The V gene's germline CDR1 is LGHNT and CDR2 FRNRAP. CDR3 size: 12 residues. CDR3 DNA: TGTGCTAGTGCGATAGGCAATCAGCCCCAGCATTTT. Translated: CASAIGNQPQHF.

The V and J genes are TRBV4-2 and TRBJ1-1; D is possibly TRBD1 (6 bases). With 3 bases removed from V and 6 bases from J, the gap between germline ends came to 11 bases. The CDR3 is 13 residues long. From germline, CDR1 is LGHNA and CDR2 YNFKEQ. CDR3 amino acids: CASSQSNRAEAFF. The CDR3 nucleotides are TGTGCCAGCAGCCAGTCTAACAGGGCTGAAGCTTTCTTT.

V gene TRBV9 combines with J gene TRBJ2-1, with 8 nucleotides matching TRBD2. The germline V gene encodes CDR1 SGDLS and CDR2 YYNGEE. This CDR3 has 16 amino acids. V gave up 2 bases and J gave up 7 bases; unmatched junction bases: 11. CDR3 amino acids: CASSVTITGGSNEQFF. As DNA, the CDR3 is TGTGCCAGCAGCGTCACCATAACGGGGGGGTCTAATGAGCAGTTCTTC.

V usage is TRBV6-5 and J usage is TRBJ1-1; D is uncertain. Trimming left V 10 bases short and J 4 bases short, with 16 bases between. The CDR3 totals 13 residues. The germline V gene encodes CDR1 MNHEY and CDR2 SVGAGI. The CDR3 region is CATTLLAVTEAFF. The CDR3 region has the DNA TGTGCCACTACCCTCCTAGCGGTCACTGAAGCTTTCTTT.

V is TRBV7-2 and J is TRBJ1-1, with 7 bases that match TRBD1. Per the germline V gene, CDR1 is SGHTA and CDR2 is FQGNSA. The V gene end was trimmed by 8 bases and the J gene end by 2 bases; junction bases not matched to a gene: 2. This CDR3 is 12 amino acids long. CDR3 region: CASGTANTEAFF. As DNA, the CDR3 is TGTGCCAGCGGGACAGCAAACACTGAAGCTTTCTTT. Full variable domain (missing parts from reference TRBV7-2 and TRBJ1-1): GAGVSQSPSNKVTEKGKDVELRCDPISGHTALYWYRQSLGQGLEFLIYFQGNSAPDKSGLPSDRFSAERTGGSVSTLTIQRTQQEDSAVYLCASGTANTEAFFGQGTRLTVV.

This chain connects TRBV27 to TRBJ2-7; 11 bases agree with TRBD1. The V and J ends lost 6 bases and 0 bases, in that order; junction bases with no gene match: 4. Germline-derived CDR1 and CDR2 are MNHEY and SMNVEV (reference sequence). The CDR3 runs to 15 residues. In DNA form, the CDR3 reads TGTGCCAGCAGCCCTGGACAGGGGGCCTCCTACGAGCAGTACTTC. Translating gives CASSPGQGASYEQYF.

This clone has just a few counts. The V and J genes are TRBV5-6 and TRBJ1-1; D perhaps matches TRBD1 (5 bases). Trimming shortened V by 1 base and J by 0 bases, and 7 bases separated the two germline ends. Germline-derived CDR1 and CDR2 are SGHDT and YYEEEE. CDR3 length: 14 amino acids. As DNA, the CDR3 is TGTGCCAGCAGCTTGCCAGGGATGAACACTGAAGCTTTCTTT. Residues: CASSLPGMNTEAFF.

The rearrangement links TRBV25-1 to TRBJ1-6; a possible D gene is TRBD1 (6 bases). Germline V gives CDR1 MGHDK, CDR2 SYGVNS. This CDR3 is 14 amino acids long. V was clipped by 1 base and J by 8 bases, with 9 bases between them. CDR3 residues: CASSESHRDSPLHF. CDR3 nucleotide sequence: TGTGCCAGCAGTGAATCCCACAGGGATTCACCCCTCCACTTT.

J is TRBJ2-3 and V is TRBV9, with 9 bases matching TRBD2. The CDR3 length is 14 residues. Germline lookup yields CDR1 SGDLS and CDR2 YYNGEE. V was clipped by 7 bases and J by 3 bases; unmatched bases: 6. The CDR3, as DNA: TGTGCCAGCGCGACGCGGGGGGGAACAGATACGCAGTATTTT. Its protein product is CASATRGGTDTQYF. The full variable domain, in which reference TRBV9 and TRBJ2-3 provide the parts outside the CDR3, is DSGVTQTPKHLITATGQRVTLRCSPRSGDLSVYWYQQSLDQGLQFLIQYYNGEERAKGNILERFSAQQFPDLHSELNLSSLELGDSALYFCASATRGGTDTQYFGPGTRLTVL.

This CDR3 reads CASSSRQIQETQYF. DNA for the CDR3: TGTGCCAGCAGTTCTAGACAGATCCAAGAGACCCAGTACTTC. The rearrangement uses TRBV6-5 and TRBJ2-5, with a weak D call TRBD1 (5 bases). V gave up 4 bases and J gave up 1 base, with 10 bases separating them. The CDR3 loop spans 14 amino acids. Germline-derived CDR1 and CDR2 are MNHEY and SVGAGI.

The chain has TRBV5-1 and TRBJ2-7; 7 nucleotides align to TRBD2. J lost 0 bases, V lost 4 bases, and 16 bases had no gene match. This CDR3 spans 18 amino acids. Germline loops: CDR1 SGHRS, CDR2 YFSETQ. Written as DNA, the CDR3 is TGCGCCAGCAGCCATTTTAACAGCGGGGACCTCGACTCCTACGAGCAGTACTTC. Its translation: CASSHFNSGDLDSYEQYF.

This chain uses TRBV18 with TRBJ1-5, with D possibly matching TRBD1 (5 bases). Trimming stripped 2 bases from V and 3 bases from J, with 11 bases between. The CDR3 loop spans 15 amino acids. The germline gives CDR1 KGHSH, CDR2 LQKENI. CDR3 DNA: TGTGCCAGCTCACCAAATCAGGGCAACAATCAGCCCCAGCATTTT. Translated: CASSPNQGNNQPQHF.

The genes are TRBV13 and TRBJ2-5; 9 nucleotides match TRBD2. CDR3 size: 17 residues. After removal of 5 bases from V and 5 bases from J, the junction contained 15 bases not matched to a gene. Looked up from germline, CDR1 is PRHDT and CDR2 is FYEKMQ (reference sequence). CDR3 sequence: CASSRTSEWPVGETQYF. The CDR3 bases are TGTGCCAGCAGCAGGACTAGCGAGTGGCCCGTCGGGGAGACCCAGTACTTC.

This clone was counted between two and nine times. The genes are TRBV10-3 and TRBJ1-1; 7 bases map to TRBD1. The CDR3 sequence is 15 residues long. Unmatched junction bases numbered 9, after V lost 6 bases and J lost 2 bases. Per germline, CDR1 ENHRY and CDR2 SYGVKD. The CDR3 region is CAISLSQGGNTEAFF. CDR3 DNA: TGTGCCATCAGCCTTTCCCAGGGGGGTAACACTGAAGCTTTCTTT.

The table lists this clone with a count of one. V and J are TRBV6-6 and TRBJ2-7; 10 bases are shared with TRBD1. With 4 bases clipped from V and 3 bases from J, the junction kept 9 bases outside the gene matches. CDR3 length: 16 residues. Per germline, CDR1 MNHNY and CDR2 SVGAGI (reference sequence). The CDR3: CASSFGTGAVFYEQYF. In nucleotides, the CDR3 is TGTGCCAGCAGTTTCGGGACAGGGGCGGTGTTCTACGAGCAGTACTTC.

Details on this clone: A read error may produce the germline difference seen at one junction end. The rearrangement joins TRBV7-7 to TRBJ2-1; D possibly corresponds to TRBD2 (5 bases). Germline V gene lookup returns CDR1 SSHAT and CDR2 FNYEAQ (reference sequence). The CDR3 loop spans 15 amino acids. The CDR3 coding sequence is TGTGCTAGCAGCACGGGAAGGGTTGCGTTGAATGAGCAGTTCTTC. It encodes CASSTGRVALNEQFF.

Only one count was recorded for this clone. The chain couples TRBV7-3 to TRBJ1-3; D uncertain. CDR1 and CDR2 from the germline V gene are SGHTA and FQGTGA. V shed 0 bases and J shed 0 bases, with 6 bases lying between them. The CDR3 loop spans 15 amino acids. The CDR3 sequence: CASSLTVSSGNTIYF. The CDR3 nucleotides read TGTGCCAGCAGCTTAACGGTCAGCTCTGGAAACACCATATATTTT. Based on the CDR3 plus reference TRBV7-3 and TRBJ1-3, the full variable domain is GAGVSQTPSNKVTEKGKYVELRCDPISGHTALYWYRQSLGQGPEFLIYFQGTGAADDSGLPNDRFFAVRPEGSVSTLKIQRTERGDSAVYLCASSLTVSSGNTIYFGEGSWLTVV.